A selection of T cell receptor beta chains follows, all from one sample in a study of post-analysis software for immune sequencing data. TCRdb redid the calling of the PCR reads with MiXCR, one entry per CDR3 protein. The sample lists about 460,000 distinct CDR3 sequences; around 40% were seen once. The source material was blood. Receptors were obtained from a girl between 10 and 17 years old with multiple sclerosis. Both conserved end residues are part of each CDR3. A D gene is named only where the DNA matches it firmly. For some rows the clone size is stated as once, few or many, or as a class when expanded; others skip it.

. TRBJ1-1 TRBV10-3 . CAISESPKGTTEAFF
TRBD1 TRBJ1-4 TRBV6-5 . CASRYQGQGRDHNEKLFF
TRBD1 TRBJ2-7 TRBV3-1 . CASSQGTSGGPQYF
. TRBJ2-3 TRBV20-1 . CSAYGDFTLDTQYF
. TRBJ1-5 TRBV29-1 . CSVSGEGQPQHF
. TRBJ1-4 TRBV27 once CASKRGATNEKLFF
TRBD2 TRBJ2-7 TRBV5-1 once CASSLRLAGPGSEQYF
. TRBJ1-2 TRBV25-1 few CASSEWGARGYGYTF
TRBD1 TRBJ1-5 TRBV6-5 . CASSTGLGQPQHF
. TRBJ2-5 TRBV7-3 few CASSPTGIQETQYF
. TRBJ1-4 TRBV28 . CASRFKGGYNEKLYF
. TRBJ2-1 TRBV6-4 few CASSDSNRNEQFF
. TRBJ1-6 TRBV5-6 . CASSPISSPLHF
. TRBJ1-1 TRBV4-1 . CASSQKGQNTEAFF
TRBD1 TRBJ2-5 TRBV14 . CASSQEPRQGVYKQYF
. TRBJ2-5 TRBV4-1 few CASSPLASGETQYF
. TRBJ1-4 TRBV21-1 . CASSKALEGPVLWTNEKLFF
. TRBJ2-1 TRBV24-1 . CATSGNPNEQFF
TRBD1 TRBJ2-3 TRBV28 . CASSSLGQPIGTDTQYF
. TRBJ2-6 TRBV5-1 few CASNRGSGANVLTF
. TRBJ2-7 TRBV6-5 . CASSYRGIHPPYEQYF
. TRBJ2-3 TRBV4-1 . CASSQVGGTPDTQYF
. TRBJ2-4 TRBV5-1 few CASSLEGEGVQYF
. TRBJ1-4 TRBV27 few CASSPTGRGEKLFF
TRBD2 TRBJ2-7 TRBV7-8 . CASSSPGLADYEQYF
. TRBJ1-2 TRBV5-1 . CASSLSGQTYGYTF
TRBD2 TRBJ2-1 TRBV9 . CASSVAATSGFYNEQFF
. TRBJ1-2 TRBV6-6 few CASTLAGKGYTF
TRBD1 TRBJ1-2 TRBV6-1 few CASSHRGDYGYTF
. TRBJ2-7 TRBV7-2 few CASSPRQITEQYF
TRBD2 TRBJ2-5 TRBV3-1 . CASSQGGGGPYNERYF
TRBD1 TRBJ2-7 TRBV12-3/TRBV12-4 . CAARDRVSYEQYF
TRBD2 TRBJ2-1 TRBV24-1 few CATSWASGHNEQFF
TRBD1 TRBJ1-2 TRBV4-2 . CASSQRQGRGYTF
TRBD2 TRBJ2-1 TRBV5-1 few CASSLARTSGRMEGEQFF
. TRBJ2-1 TRBV28 few CAILNRNYNEQFF
. TRBJ2-3 TRBV7-8 few CASSLGPGAYTDTQYF
. TRBJ2-1 TRBV19 once CASTGALGVYNEQFF
. TRBJ1-5 TRBV6-1 few CASSEGTVNQPQHF
. TRBJ1-5 TRBV4-1 . CASSQLGGQPQHF
TRBD1 TRBJ1-1 TRBV7-3 once CASRQGGRTEAFF
. TRBJ2-3 TRBV20-1 . CSVATRFVGTDTQYF
. TRBJ2-7 TRBV7-9 . CASSLGSTYEQYF
TRBD2 TRBJ2-1 TRBV9 many CASSVGLAVYNEQFF
TRBD2 TRBJ2-6 TRBV27 . CASSLRGVGANVLTF
. TRBJ1-1 TRBV29-1 . CSVGRSAENTEAFF
. TRBJ1-2 TRBV12-5 . CASGLPGTGYTF
. TRBJ1-1 TRBV20-1 once CSAIFDMNTEAFF
. TRBJ1-1 TRBV20-1 . CSARAIPPSMNTEAFF
. TRBJ2-5 TRBV3-1 . CASSQDRDRQETQYF
TRBD2 TRBJ2-7 TRBV11-2 . CASSLGLALDQQYF
TRBD2 TRBJ2-5 TRBV20-1 few CSAMTSGEQETQYF
. TRBJ2-6 TRBV27 . CASGRQAGGANVLTF
TRBD1 TRBJ2-7 TRBV14 . CASSPLGQGAGEQYF
. TRBJ1-2 TRBV7-9 few CASSPTGIGYTF
TRBD2 TRBJ2-5 TRBV6-2/TRBV6-3 few CASTLAGPQETQYF
TRBD1 TRBJ2-7 TRBV4-1 few CASSHTGTGAYEQYF
TRBD1 TRBJ1-4 TRBV10-3 . CAARPGQGYEKLFF
TRBD2 TRBJ2-1 TRBV5-6 . CASSLGTSYNERFF